The 7 T cell receptor beta chains presented below share a single source sample, sequenced in a study of OX40 agonist ivuxolimab in advanced cancers. This table comes from immunoSEQ multiplex PCR, and its TCRdb copy is limited to in-frame clones, with some not included. This table holds tens of thousands of clones, approximately 87% found once. The sequencing used CD4+ or CD8+ T cells sorted from blood, collected in a trial of the OX40 agonist ivuxolimab. All receptors derive from an adult with an advanced solid tumor such as melanoma, head and neck, liver or kidney cancer.

V is TRBV19 and J is TRBJ1-5; D might be TRBD1 (6 bases). CDR1 is LNHDA and CDR2 is SQIVND in the germline V gene (reference sequence). CDR3 length: 13 amino acids. Trimming shortened V by 7 bases and J by 6 bases, and 13 bases separated the two germline ends. The CDR3 loop is CASMLQGAQPQHF. CDR3 DNA: TGTGCCAGTATGTTACAGGGAGCTCAGCCCCAGCATTTT. The entire variable domain, with the rest obtained from reference TRBV19 and TRBJ1-5, is as follows: DGGITQSPKYLFRKEGQNVTLSCEQNLNHDAMYWYRQDPGQGLRLIYYSQIVNDFQKGDIAEGYSVSREKKESFPLTVTSAQKNPTAFYLCASMLQGAQPQHFGDGTRLSIL.

The V call is TRBV4-3, the J call TRBJ2-1; the match to TRBD1 covers 9 bases. This CDR3 has 17 amino acids. CDR1 and CDR2 from the germline V gene are LGHNA and YSLEER. The J segment lost 7 bases and the V segment lost 2 bases, leaving 12 bases of the junction unmatched. The CDR3 sequence: CASSQRGSGTGINEQFF. The CDR3 DNA reads TGCGCCAGCAGCCAAAGAGGGTCCGGGACAGGGATAAATGAGCAGTTCTTC.

The chain employs TRBV4-1 and TRBJ2-5; maybe TRBD1 (5 bases). Per the germline V gene, CDR1 is MGHRA and CDR2 is YSYEKL. The CDR3 covers 21 residues. V shed 3 bases and J shed 0 bases, with 29 bases lying between them. Written as DNA, the CDR3 is TGCGCCAGCAGCCATCAAAGATATAAGCTATTGGGGCTCTCCAACCAAGAGACCCAGTACTTC. Its protein is CASSHQRYKLLGLSNQETQYF.

The V and J genes are TRBV10-2 and TRBJ1-3; TRBD1 matches at 8 bases. The CDR3 covers 15 residues. Trimming at V came to 5 bases and at J to 4 bases, leaving 7 bases not matched to a gene. Germline V gives CDR1 WSHSY, CDR2 SAAADI. The CDR3 sequence is CASSTAGTGGNTIYF. The CDR3, as DNA: TGCGCCAGCAGTACGGCCGGGACAGGAGGAAACACCATATATTTT.

This clone occurred a few times. The chain combines TRBV15 with TRBJ2-7, with a possible D match to TRBD1 (6 bases). Germline V lookup: CDR1 LNHNV, CDR2 YYDKDF (reference sequence). This CDR3 comprises 15 residues. The V gene lost 1 base and the J gene lost 2 bases, with 12 bases spanning the gap. The CDR3 region has the DNA TGTGCCACCAGCAGAGGGCGGACAGAGGCCTACGAGCAGTACTTC. Translated: CATSRGRTEAYEQYF. The whole variable domain, remainder taken from reference TRBV15 and TRBJ2-7, is DAMVIQNPRYQVTQFGKPVTLSCSQTLNHNVMYWYQQKSSQAPKLLFHYYDKDFNNEADTPDNFQSRRPNTSFCFLDIRSPGLGDTAMYLCATSRGRTEAYEQYFGPGTRLTVT.

The chain is built from TRBV18 and TRBJ2-5, with D hard to call. In germline, CDR1 is KGHSH, CDR2 LQKENI. Trimming cost V 2 bases and J 5 bases, with 12 bases left between them. This CDR3 region has 14 residues. CDR3 region: CASSPNYGEETQYF. The CDR3 DNA reads TGTGCCAGCTCACCAAATTATGGCGAGGAGACCCAGTACTTC.

The chain couples TRBV28 to TRBJ1-4; D gene unclear. Trimming removed 4 bases at V and 14 bases at J, with 23 bases between. This CDR3 contains 15 residues. CDR1 and CDR2 (germline): MDHEN, SYDVKM. CDR3 DNA: TGTGCCAGCAGTTCCCCATTAGACTCTGTAAAGGGTCTGTTTTTT. This codes for CASSSPLDSVKGLFF.